This T cell receptor (beta chain) was found in a study of T cell changes during pregnancy in multiple sclerosis. Using immunoSEQ multiplex PCR, the repertoire was profiled, and TCRdb retains in-frame clones only, with some absent. Of some 41,000 clones listed, less than 95% were seen once; the top ten hold more than 8.5%. The CDR3 contains 12 residues. V shed 5 bases and J shed 2 bases, with 3 bases lying between them. Germline values: CDR1 LNHDA, CDR2 SQIVND (reference sequence). This TCR was recovered from a female donor with multiple sclerosis, enrolled in a pregnancy study. V is TRBV19 and J is TRBJ2-2, with unresolved D. Sequenced here: CD8+ T cells from peripheral blood mononuclear cells, sampled in the first trimester of pregnancy. The CDR3 here is CASSQNTGELFF. DNA of the CDR3: TGTGCCAGTAGTCAAAACACCGGGGAGCTGTTTTTT.